This TCR beta chain stems from a study of early T cells in non-severe SARS-CoV-2 infection. Turning to the study itself: Sequencing input comprised bulk RNA from unsorted whole blood; chain pairing was not available.

Individual cDNA molecules received unique molecular identifiers during library preparation. One entry per CDR3 protein results from TCRdb running MiXCR on the 5' RACE reads. Altogether approximately 81,000 distinct CDR3 sequences are present, less than 15% being singletons, with the ten largest covering 6%. This clonotype was seen a handful of times. Antigen unknown. Study-wide results and limits: Private and CD4 specificities were missed by VDJdb matching, which favored anti-spike CD8 responses.

The sample taken for sequencing was whole blood. The clonotype originates from an adult who was a healthcare worker with PCR-confirmed SARS-CoV-2 infection or an uninfected control (not recorded which).

Here the CDR3 reads CRGTGRDGYTF. For the CDR3, the DNA is TGCAGGGGGACAGGTCGGGATGGCTACACCTTC. The chain couples TRBV29-1 to TRBJ1-2; TRBD1 matches 8 bases. Germline CDR1 SQVTM, CDR2 ANQGSEA. The CDR3 is 11 residues long.